Below are 11 T cell receptor beta chains sequenced from a single sample in a study of shared clonotypes between healthy human individuals. Method: immunoSEQ multiplex PCR; TCRdb's copy keeps in-frame clones and lacks some. Of roughly 2.1 million clones in the sample, about 92% were seen once. CD45RO negativity and positive selection for CCR7 defined naive CD8 cells, a population that excluded terminally differentiated effector memory CD45RA+ cells. The sample taken for sequencing was naive CD8+ T cells from PBMCs. These receptors were obtained from a man between 18 and 29 years old in good health. Some clones in this sample may be carry-over from other donors' samples.

The chain is built from TRBV4-1 and TRBJ2-7; 8 bases match TRBD1. CDR1 and CDR2 from the germline V gene are MGHRA and YSYEKL. The CDR3 length is 14 residues. Trimming removed 2 bases from V and 2 bases from J; junction bases left unmatched: 2. The CDR3 region is CASSQRDRTYEQYF. The CDR3 bases are TGCGCCAGCAGCCAACGGGACAGGACCTACGAGCAGTACTTC.

V is TRBV6-1 and J is TRBJ2-3, with TRBD2 identical over 7 bases. Germline CDR1 is MNHNS and CDR2 is SASEGT. The CDR3 spans 13 residues. CDR3 loop: CASGDYSTDTQYF. CDR3 in DNA: TGTGCAAGCGGGGATTACAGCACAGATACGCAGTATTTT.

The chain links TRBV9 to TRBJ2-2, with 8 bases lining up with TRBD2. Germline-derived CDR1 and CDR2 are SGDLS and YYNGEE. The CDR3 length is 18 residues. Unmatched junction bases numbered 8, after V lost 0 bases and J lost 1 base. The CDR3 DNA sequence: TGTGCCAGCAGCGTAGTGTCGGGAGGGCCAGGGAACACCGGGGAGCTGTTTTTT. Its translation is CASSVVSGGPGNTGELFF.

The chain has TRBV5-1 and TRBJ2-3; D gene ambiguous. CDR1 is SGHRS and CDR2 is YFSETQ in the germline V gene. The V end was cut by 5 bases, the J end by 0 bases, with 16 bases between. The CDR3 extends over 16 amino acids. CDR3 residues: CASRWFKETSTDTQYF. DNA for the CDR3: TGCGCCAGCAGGTGGTTTAAGGAAACTAGCACAGATACGCAGTATTTT.

This clone has a handful of counts. V and J are TRBV9 and TRBJ1-1; D is ambiguous. Germline V gives CDR1 SGDLS, CDR2 YYNGEE. Trimming took 4 bases from V and 1 from J, leaving 11 bases between them. The CDR3 runs to 14 residues. The CDR3 loop reads CASSQRPGNTEAFF. DNA for the CDR3: TGTGCCAGCAGCCAGCGCCCGGGGAACACTGAAGCTTTCTTT.

The V gene is TRBV5-6, the J gene TRBJ2-1, with 9 bases lining up with TRBD2. The CDR3 runs 17 residues. In germline, CDR1 is SGHDT, CDR2 YYEEEE. V shed 4 bases, J shed 9 bases, and the junction held 17 bases outside the gene matches. CDR3 amino acids: CASSASWREGRLGEQFF. The CDR3 DNA reads TGTGCCAGCAGCGCGAGTTGGCGGGAGGGCCGCCTGGGTGAGCAGTTCTTC.

This chain uses TRBV4-3 with TRBJ2-2; the D is unclear. There are 14 residues in the CDR3. Germline CDR1 and CDR2: LGHNA and YSLEER. V shed 4 bases and J shed 6 bases, with 12 bases lying between them. DNA of the CDR3: TGCGCCAGCAGCCCTGGTTTAGCTTCCGGGGAGCTGTTTTTT. This encodes CASSPGLASGELFF.

The chain couples TRBV4-3 to TRBJ2-7; a weak D match, TRBD2 (6 bases). Germline V gene data show CDR1 as LGHNA and CDR2 as YSLEER. Deletions cut 2 bases from V and 2 bases from J, with 7 bases between. The CDR3 runs to 13 residues. Here the CDR3 DNA reads TGCGCCAGCAGCCAAAAGCGGGCCTACGAGCAGTACTTC. It translates to CASSQKRAYEQYF.

Remarks on this clone: The sample contains more than one DNA sequence encoding this CDR3. The chain couples TRBV9 to TRBJ2-7; the match to TRBD2 covers 7 bases. The trim removed 2 bases at V and 2 bases at J, leaving 4 bases unmatched. This CDR3 is 14 amino acids long. Germline V lookup: CDR1 SGDLS, CDR2 YYNGEE. CDR3 DNA: TGTGCCAGCAGCGTCGGCGGGAGACCCTACGAGCAGTACTTC. It specifies CASSVGGRPYEQYF.

In this sample, this clone turned up once. The gene calls are TRBV4-1 and TRBJ2-7, with TRBD2 identical over 11 bases. The germline V gene encodes CDR1 MGHRA and CDR2 YSYEKL. The CDR3 consists of 19 residues. After removal of 0 bases from V and 0 bases from J, the junction contained 10 bases not matched to a gene. The CDR3 coding sequence is TGCGCCAGCAGCCAAGAATCGGCTAGCGGGAGGTCTTACTCCTACGAGCAGTACTTC. Its protein is CASSQESASGRSYSYEQYF.

V and J are TRBV19 and TRBJ2-1; no clear D gene. The germline V gene encodes CDR1 LNHDA and CDR2 SQIVND (reference sequence). The V end lost 2 bases, the J end lost 4 bases, and 6 bases lay between the germline ends. The CDR3 runs 13 residues. For the CDR3, the DNA is TGTGCCAGTAGTATACCGGAGTACAATGAGCAGTTCTTC. Protein: CASSIPEYNEQFF.